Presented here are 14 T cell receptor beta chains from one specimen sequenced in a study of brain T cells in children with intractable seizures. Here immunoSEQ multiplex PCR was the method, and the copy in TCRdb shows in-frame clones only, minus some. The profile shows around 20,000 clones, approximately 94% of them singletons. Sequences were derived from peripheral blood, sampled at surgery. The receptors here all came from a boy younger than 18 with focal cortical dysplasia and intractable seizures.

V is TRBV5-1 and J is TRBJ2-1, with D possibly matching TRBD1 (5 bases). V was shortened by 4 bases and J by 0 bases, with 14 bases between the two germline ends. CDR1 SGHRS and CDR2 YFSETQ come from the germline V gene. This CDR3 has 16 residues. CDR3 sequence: CASSPPRVGSYNEQFF. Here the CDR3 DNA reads TGCGCCAGCAGCCCCCCCAGGGTGGGCTCCTACAATGAGCAGTTCTTC.

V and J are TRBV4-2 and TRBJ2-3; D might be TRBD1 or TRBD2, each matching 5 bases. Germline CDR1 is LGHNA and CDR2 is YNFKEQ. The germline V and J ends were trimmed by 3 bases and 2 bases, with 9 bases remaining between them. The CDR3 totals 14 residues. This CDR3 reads CASSHPGTTDTQYF. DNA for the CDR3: TGTGCCAGCAGCCATCCCGGGACCACAGATACGCAGTATTTT.

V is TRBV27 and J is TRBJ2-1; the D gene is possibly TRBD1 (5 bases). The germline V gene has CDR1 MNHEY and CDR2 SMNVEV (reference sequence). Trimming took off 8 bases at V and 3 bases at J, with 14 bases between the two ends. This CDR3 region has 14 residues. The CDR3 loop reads CASCPQGSYNEQFF. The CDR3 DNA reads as TGTGCCAGCTGCCCCCAGGGCAGCTACAATGAGCAGTTCTTC.

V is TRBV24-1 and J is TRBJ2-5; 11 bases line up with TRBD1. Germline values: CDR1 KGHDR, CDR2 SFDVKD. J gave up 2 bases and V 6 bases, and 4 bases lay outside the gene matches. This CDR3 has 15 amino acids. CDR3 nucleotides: TGTGCCACCAGTCACCGGGACAGGGGGCAAGAGACCCAGTACTTC. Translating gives CATSHRDRGQETQYF.

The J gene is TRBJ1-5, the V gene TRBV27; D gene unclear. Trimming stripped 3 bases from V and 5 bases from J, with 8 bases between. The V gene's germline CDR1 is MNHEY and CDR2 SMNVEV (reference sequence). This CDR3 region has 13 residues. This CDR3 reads CASSLLEHQPQHF. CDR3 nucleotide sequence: TGTGCCAGCAGTTTGTTGGAGCATCAGCCCCAGCATTTT.

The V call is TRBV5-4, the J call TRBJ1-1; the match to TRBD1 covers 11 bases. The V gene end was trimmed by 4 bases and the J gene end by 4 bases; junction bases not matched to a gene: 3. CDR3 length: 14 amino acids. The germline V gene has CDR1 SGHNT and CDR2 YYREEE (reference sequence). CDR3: CASSLGTGGTEAFF. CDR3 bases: TGTGCCAGCAGCCTTGGGACAGGGGGCACTGAAGCTTTCTTT.

CDR3 loop: CASSKTGSGGDTQYF. CDR3 nucleotides: TGTGCCAGCAGCAAAACAGGGTCGGGGGGAGATACGCAGTATTTT. The chain employs TRBV7-2 and TRBJ2-3, with a weak D call TRBD2 (7 bases). Germline CDR1 is SGHTA and CDR2 is FQGNSA. V was shortened by 5 bases and J by 5 bases, with 17 bases between the two germline ends. This CDR3 is built from 15 residues.

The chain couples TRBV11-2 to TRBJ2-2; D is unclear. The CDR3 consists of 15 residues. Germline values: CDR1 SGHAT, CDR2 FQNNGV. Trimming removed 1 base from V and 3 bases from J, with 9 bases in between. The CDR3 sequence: CASSLGSGDTGELFF. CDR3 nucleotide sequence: TGTGCCAGCAGCTTAGGGAGTGGGGACACCGGGGAGCTGTTTTTT.

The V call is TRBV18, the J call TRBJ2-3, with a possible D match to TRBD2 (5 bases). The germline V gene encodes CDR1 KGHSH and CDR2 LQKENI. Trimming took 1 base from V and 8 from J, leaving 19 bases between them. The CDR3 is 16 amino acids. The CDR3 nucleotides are TGTGCCAGCTCACCACTTAGTGGACTGCATCAAGGTACGCAGTATTTT. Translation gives CASSPLSGLHQGTQYF.

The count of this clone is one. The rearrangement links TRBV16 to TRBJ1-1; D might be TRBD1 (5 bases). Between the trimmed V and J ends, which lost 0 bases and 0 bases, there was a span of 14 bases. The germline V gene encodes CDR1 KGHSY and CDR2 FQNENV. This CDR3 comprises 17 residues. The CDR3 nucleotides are TGTGCCAGCAGCCAATCACGGAGGGGAGGAATGAACACTGAAGCTTTCTTT. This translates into CASSQSRRGGMNTEAFF.

CDR3 residues: CASILTGGSSWYV. CDR3 DNA sequence: TGTGCCAGCATTCTGACAGGAGGGTCCTCCTGGTACGTC. The chain uses TRBV2 and TRBJ2-7, with D perhaps given as TRBD1 or TRBD2 (6 bases each). The CDR3 consists of 13 residues. CDR1 and CDR2 (germline): SNHLY, FYNNEI. Trimming took off 7 bases at V and 12 bases at J, with 22 bases between the two ends.

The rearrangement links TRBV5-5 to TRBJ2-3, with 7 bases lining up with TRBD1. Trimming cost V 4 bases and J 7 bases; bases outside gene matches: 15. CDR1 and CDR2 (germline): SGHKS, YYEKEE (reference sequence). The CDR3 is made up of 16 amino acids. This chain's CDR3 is CASSSRQGKDLNTQYF. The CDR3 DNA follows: TGTGCCAGCAGCAGCCGACAGGGAAAGGATCTGAATACGCAGTATTTT. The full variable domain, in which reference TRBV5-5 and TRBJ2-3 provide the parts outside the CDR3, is DAGVTQSPTHLIKTRGQQVTLRCSPISGHKSVSWYQQVLGQGPQFIFQYYEKEERGRGNFPDRFSARQFPNYSSELNVNALLLGDSALYLCASSSRQGKDLNTQYFGPGTRLTVL.

The CDR3 here is CASSPNRADTGELFF. CDR3 sequence (DNA): TGTGCCAGCTCACCGAACAGGGCGGACACCGGGGAGCTGTTTTTT. The rearrangement uses TRBV18 and TRBJ2-2; D is perhaps TRBD1 (6 bases). Trimming took 3 bases from V and 3 from J, leaving 11 bases between them. Germline values: CDR1 KGHSH, CDR2 LQKENI. The CDR3 contains 15 residues.

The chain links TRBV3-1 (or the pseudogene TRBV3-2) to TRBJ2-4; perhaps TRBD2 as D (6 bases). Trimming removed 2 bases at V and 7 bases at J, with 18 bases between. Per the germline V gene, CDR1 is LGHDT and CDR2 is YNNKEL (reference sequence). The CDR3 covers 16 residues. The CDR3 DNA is TGTGCCAGCAGCCAAAGGGAGGCCGTTGGGATCAACATTCAGTACTTC. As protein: CASSQREAVGINIQYF.